Shown below are 17 T cell receptor beta chains from a single sample sequenced in a study of blood T cell repertoires in COVID-19. TCRdb keeps only in-frame clones here, not all; method: immunoSEQ multiplex PCR. The sample has 110,000 or so clones, about 85% seen once; the top ten hold about 13%. Specimen: peripheral blood. Every receptor here comes from a human donor in a cohort sampled during active COVID-19.

This rearrangement joins TRBV28 to TRBJ1-5; no firm D call. From germline, CDR1 is MDHEN and CDR2 SYDVKM. The CDR3 runs 12 residues. The V end lost 6 bases, the J end lost 2 bases, and 5 bases lay between the germline ends. In DNA, the CDR3 is TGTGCCAGCAGGAGGGGCAATCAGCCCCAGCATTTT. Its protein is CASRRGNQPQHF.

This clone was observed a single time. This rearrangement joins TRBV2 to TRBJ1-2, with TRBD1 as a possible D gene (5 bases). The V gene's germline CDR1 is SNHLY and CDR2 FYNNEI. Between the trimmed V and J ends, which lost 8 bases and 5 bases, there was a span of 9 bases. There are 11 residues in the CDR3. CDR3 DNA: TGTGCCAGCTGGGGGAGGTATGGCTACACCTTC. Protein product: CASWGRYGYTF. Full variable domain (missing parts from reference TRBV2 and TRBJ1-2): EPEVTQTPSHQVTQMGQEVILRCVPISNHLYFYWYRQILGQKVEFLVSFYNNEISEKSEIFDDQFSVERPDGSNFTLKIRSTKLEDSAMYFCASWGRYGYTFGSGTRLTVV.

This chain joins TRBV28 and TRBJ2-7; the D gene is possibly TRBD2 (6 bases). The CDR3 contains 16 residues. Germline loops: CDR1 MDHEN, CDR2 SYDVKM. Trimming took off 2 bases at V and 6 bases at J, with 20 bases between the two ends. As DNA, the CDR3 is TGTGCCAGCAGTTTACCCCGGACTACACAAGGCGGCGAGCAGTACTTC. Amino acid sequence: CASSLPRTTQGGEQYF.

This clone has more than one count but fewer than ten. The chain has TRBV7-2 and TRBJ2-1, with 8 nucleotides matching TRBD2. Germline-derived CDR1 and CDR2 are SGHTA and FQGNSA. The V segment lost 0 bases and the J segment 7 bases; nucleotides outside the gene matches: 5. The CDR3 spans 15 residues. The DNA of the CDR3 is TGTGCCAGCAGCTTAGCGCGCCAGCGGGGGAATGAGCAGTTCTTC. Its protein product is CASSLARQRGNEQFF.

This clone was seen a few times. The chain recombines TRBV11-2 with TRBJ2-7, with D tentatively TRBD1 (6 bases). Germline CDR1 and CDR2: SGHAT and FQNNGV. V lost 3 bases and J 0 bases, leaving 9 bases between the germline ends. The CDR3 loop spans 14 amino acids. The CDR3 DNA reads as TGTGCCAGCAGCTTTGGACAGACCTCCTACGAGCAGTACTTC. Amino acids: CASSFGQTSYEQYF.

This chain's CDR3 is CAAGWGQGSEKLFF. The CDR3 bases are TGTGCCGCAGGCTGGGGGCAGGGAAGTGAAAAACTGTTTTTT. The rearrangement joins TRBV6-5 to TRBJ1-4; D possibly corresponds to TRBD1 (6 bases). V lost 11 bases to trimming and J lost 7 bases, with 20 bases between them. The CDR3 runs to 14 residues. Germline lookup yields CDR1 MNHEY and CDR2 SVGAGI.

This rearrangement joins TRBV6-5 to TRBJ2-7; D ambiguous. The CDR3 spans 14 residues. Trimming removed 7 bases from V and 0 bases from J, with 13 bases in between. Germline V CDR1 and CDR2: MNHEY, SVGAGI. The CDR3 nucleotides read TGTGCCAGCACCCCGCGGCAGAGCTCCTACGAGCAGTACTTC. Protein sequence: CASTPRQSSYEQYF.

In its sample, this clone was seen once. The rearrangement joins TRBV19 to TRBJ1-1, with D possibly matching TRBD1 (5 bases). The V end was cut by 3 bases, the J end by 2 bases, with 13 bases between. The CDR3 spans 15 residues. Germline CDR1 is LNHDA and CDR2 is SQIVND (reference sequence). CDR3 DNA sequence: TGTGCCAGTAGTATGGGGCGTAATGAAAACACTGAAGCTTTCTTT. This encodes CASSMGRNENTEAFF.

J is TRBJ2-7 and V is TRBV6-5, with 7 positions matching TRBD1. Germline V gene sequence: CDR1 MNHEY, CDR2 SVGAGI. J gave up 2 bases and V 3 bases, and 7 bases lay outside the gene matches. The CDR3 length is 15 residues. DNA for the CDR3: TGTGCCAGCAGTTATTCCTGGACAGGAGCCTACGAGCAGTACTTC. Its translation is CASSYSWTGAYEQYF.

V is TRBV7-9 and J is TRBJ1-4, with a tentative D call TRBD1 (5 bases). The CDR3 loop spans 16 amino acids. V was cut by 1 base and J by 0 bases, with 9 bases left in between. Germline lookup yields CDR1 SEHNR and CDR2 FQNEAQ (reference sequence). The CDR3 DNA reads as TGTGCCAGCAGCTTAGTCTCCAGGGCAACTAATGAAAAACTGTTTTTT. Translating gives CASSLVSRATNEKLFF.

This chain connects TRBV7-2 to TRBJ2-1; the D is unclear. The germline V gene encodes CDR1 SGHTA and CDR2 FQGNSA. The CDR3 contains 12 residues. V lost 2 bases to trimming and J lost 4 bases, with 3 bases between them. CDR3 sequence: CASSLLYNEQFF. The CDR3 DNA reads TGTGCCAGCAGCTTACTGTACAATGAGCAGTTCTTC.

The chain carries TRBV6-5 and TRBJ1-5, with TRBD1 identical over 7 bases. CDR1 is MNHEY, CDR2 SVGAGI, per germline. The CDR3 is 13 amino acids. V was pared by 6 bases and J by 6 bases, with 5 bases of the junction left unmatched. The CDR3 loop is CASRGTVTQPQHF. CDR3 in DNA: TGTGCCAGCAGGGGGACAGTGACTCAGCCCCAGCATTTT.

The V call is TRBV7-2, the J call TRBJ1-6, with 8 bases aligning to TRBD1. J gave up 6 bases and V 4 bases, and 2 bases lay outside the gene matches. Germline-derived CDR1 and CDR2 are SGHTA and FQGNSA. The length of the CDR3 is 14 residues. The CDR3 region is CASSYRGTNSPLHF. The CDR3 coding sequence is TGTGCCAGCAGCTACAGGGGGACTAATTCACCCCTCCACTTT.

V is TRBV6-5 and J is TRBJ2-1; 7 bases fit TRBD2. Germline V CDR1 and CDR2: MNHEY, SVGAGI. This CDR3 has 13 amino acids. J lost 4 bases, V lost 10 bases, and 7 bases had no gene match. CDR3 protein: CATRTRLYNEQFF. The CDR3 DNA follows: TGTGCCACCCGGACTAGGTTGTACAATGAGCAGTTCTTC.

CDR3 amino acids: CATSDPKQDLGGDTQYF. DNA for the CDR3: TGTGCCACCAGTGATCCAAAACAGGATCTGGGTGGAGATACGCAGTATTTT. This chain connects TRBV24-1 to TRBJ2-3; TRBD1 is a possible D gene (5 bases). CDR3 length equals 17 residues. V gave up 3 bases and J gave up 5 bases, with 20 bases separating them. In germline, CDR1 is KGHDR, CDR2 SFDVKD.

The J gene is TRBJ2-2, the V gene TRBV9; possibly TRBD1 for D (6 bases). This CDR3 spans 16 amino acids. Trimming shortened V by 0 bases and J by 4 bases, and 13 bases separated the two germline ends. CDR1 SGDLS and CDR2 YYNGEE come from the germline V gene. The CDR3 nucleotides are TGTGCCAGCAGCGTAGGTGCAGGGGTGAGCACCGGGGAGCTGTTTTTT. It yields the protein CASSVGAGVSTGELFF.

This clone has only a few counts. This rearrangement joins TRBV16 to TRBJ1-6; TRBD1 aligns across 7 bases. The CDR3 is made up of 15 amino acids. CDR1 is KGHSY and CDR2 is FQNENV in the germline V gene. V was pared by 2 bases and J by 7 bases, with 5 bases of the junction left unmatched. CDR3 bases: TGTGCCAGCAGCCAAGCCGGGACAGCAAATTCACCCCTCCACTTT. It yields the protein CASSQAGTANSPLHF.